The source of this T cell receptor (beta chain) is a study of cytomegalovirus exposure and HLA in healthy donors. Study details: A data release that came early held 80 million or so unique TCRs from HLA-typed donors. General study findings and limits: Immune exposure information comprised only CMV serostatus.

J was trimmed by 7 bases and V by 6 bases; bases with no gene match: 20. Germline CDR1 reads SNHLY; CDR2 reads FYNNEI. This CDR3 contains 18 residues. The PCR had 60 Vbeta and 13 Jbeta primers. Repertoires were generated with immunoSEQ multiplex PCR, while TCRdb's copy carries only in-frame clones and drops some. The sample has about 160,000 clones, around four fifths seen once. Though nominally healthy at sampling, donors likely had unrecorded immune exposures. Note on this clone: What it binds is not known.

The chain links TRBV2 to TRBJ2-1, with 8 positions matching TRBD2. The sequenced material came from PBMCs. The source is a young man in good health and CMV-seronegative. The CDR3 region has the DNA TGTGCCAGCAGGGGGGGCAACGGGGGGGCATTTTGGGGAAATGAGCAGTTCTTC. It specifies CASRGGNGGAFWGNEQFF.